One and the same sample provided the 27 T cell receptor beta chains below, sequenced in a study of blood T cell repertoires in COVID-19 (TCRdb year 2020). The protocol used for the library was the immunoSEQ multiplex PCR assay. What TCRdb holds here is the immuneACCESS table cut down to in-frame rearrangements. Part of the clones is not present; checked against another copy, under half of the missing clones reflect an unresolved V gene, and the others are unexplained. Counted in this sample were about 260,000 clones; approximately 85% of them appeared once. Of the sample, roughly 14% falls within the top ten clones. Specimen: peripheral blood. These receptors were obtained from a human donor in a cohort sampled during active COVID-19.

V and J are TRBV15 and TRBJ1-4; 8 bases map to TRBD1. The junction had 6 bases not matched to a gene; V was cut back by 4 bases and J by 8 bases. The CDR3 sequence is 14 residues long. The germline gives CDR1 LNHNV, CDR2 YYDKDF (reference sequence). The CDR3 protein is CATSIDRGNEKLFF. The CDR3 DNA sequence: TGTGCCACCAGCATAGACAGGGGAAACGAAAAACTGTTTTTT.

This chain joins TRBV6-5 and TRBJ1-3; D perhaps matches TRBD1 (5 bases). This CDR3 has 12 amino acids. The germline V and J ends were trimmed by 6 bases and 4 bases, with 7 bases remaining between them. CDR1 is MNHEY, CDR2 SVGAGI, per germline. The CDR3 sequence: CASRGGGNTIYF. CDR3 coding DNA: TGTGCCAGCAGGGGGGGAGGAAACACCATATATTTT.

The chain has TRBV28 and TRBJ2-3; D may be TRBD2 (5 bases). Germline loops: CDR1 MDHEN, CDR2 SYDVKM. CDR3 length equals 16 residues. Trimming pared 3 bases from V and 5 bases from J, leaving 18 bases between. The DNA for the CDR3 is TGTGCCAGCAGTTTTAGAGGGATAGGCAGGTTAGATACGCAGTATTTT. As protein: CASSFRGIGRLDTQYF.

The chain is built from TRBV4-2 and TRBJ2-2, with 8 nucleotides matching TRBD2. Germline V lookup: CDR1 LGHNA, CDR2 YNFKEQ. The J segment lost 5 bases and the V segment lost 2 bases, leaving 7 bases of the junction unmatched. The CDR3 contains 16 residues. CDR3 residues: CASSQPSGSGTGELFF. CDR3 nucleotides: TGTGCCAGCAGCCAACCGAGCGGGAGTGGGACCGGGGAGCTGTTTTTT.

This chain joins TRBV3-1 (or the pseudogene TRBV3-2) and TRBJ2-1; D gene unclear. In germline, CDR1 is LGHDT, CDR2 YNNKEL (reference sequence). CDR3 size: 14 residues. V was shortened by 5 bases and J by 0 bases, with 8 bases between the two germline ends. CDR3 amino acids: CASSALVSYNEQFF. The CDR3 nucleotides read TGTGCCAGCAGCGCGCTTGTCTCCTACAATGAGCAGTTCTTC.

The V call is TRBV7-9, the J call TRBJ2-4; the D is unclear. The V gene lost 1 base and the J gene lost 8 bases, with 9 bases spanning the gap. Germline V gene sequence: CDR1 SEHNR, CDR2 FQNEAQ (reference sequence). CDR3 length equals 13 residues. In nucleotides, the CDR3 is TGTGCCAGCAGCTTAGTAGAAGCGCACATTCAGTACTTC. Translated: CASSLVEAHIQYF.

This chain connects TRBV19 to TRBJ1-5; no definite D call. V lost 1 base and J lost 0, with 7 bases in between. This CDR3 is built from 15 residues. The V gene's germline CDR1 is LNHDA and CDR2 SQIVND (reference sequence). The CDR3 nucleotides read TGTGCCAGTAGTATAGCCCCCTCTAGCAATCAGCCCCAGCATTTT. Its protein is CASSIAPSSNQPQHF.

The chain recombines TRBV6-6 with TRBJ1-4; no firm D call. CDR1 is MNHNY and CDR2 is SVGAGI in the germline V gene (reference sequence). This CDR3 is built from 15 residues. Trimming stripped 2 bases from V and 0 bases from J, with 7 bases between. The DNA of the CDR3 is TGTGCCAGCAGTTACACGGGGACAACTAATGAAAAACTGTTTTTT. Amino acid sequence: CASSYTGTTNEKLFF.

The gene calls are TRBV5-1 and TRBJ1-1, with a tentative D call TRBD1 (6 bases). Per the germline V gene, CDR1 is SGHRS and CDR2 is YFSETQ. V was clipped by 2 bases and J by 1 base, with 15 bases between them. The CDR3 consists of 16 residues. CDR3 amino acids: CASSLEDSAQNTEAFF. The CDR3, as DNA: TGCGCCAGCAGCTTAGAGGACAGCGCCCAGAACACTGAAGCTTTCTTT.

The J gene is TRBJ1-1, the V gene TRBV5-1; D is unclear. Looked up from germline, CDR1 is SGHRS and CDR2 is YFSETQ. V gave up 1 base and J gave up 1 base, with 11 bases separating them. This CDR3 comprises 15 residues. CDR3: CASSLLGSGNTEAFF. CDR3 coding DNA: TGCGCCAGCAGCTTGTTAGGCTCGGGGAACACTGAAGCTTTCTTT.

This clone has a single count. The chain is built from TRBV19 and TRBJ1-6; 8 bases line up with TRBD1. The CDR3 is 14 amino acids. Germline values: CDR1 LNHDA, CDR2 SQIVND (reference sequence). Germline trimming cut 4 bases from V and 6 bases from J; bases unmatched to any gene: 2. CDR3 in amino acids: CASSNDRGNSPLHF. Here the CDR3 DNA reads TGTGCCAGTAGTAACGACAGGGGTAATTCACCCCTCCACTTT. The complete variable domain, with remaining parts taken from reference TRBV19 and TRBJ1-6, reads DGGITQSPKYLFRKEGQNVTLSCEQNLNHDAMYWYRQDPGQGLRLIYYSQIVNDFQKGDIAEGYSVSREKKESFPLTVTSAQKNPTAFYLCASSNDRGNSPLHFGNGTRLTVT.

The chain uses TRBV13 and TRBJ1-4, with D unclear. CDR1 PRHDT and CDR2 FYEKMQ come from the germline V gene (reference sequence). The CDR3 consists of 14 residues. The V gene lost 2 bases and the J gene lost 4 bases, with 8 bases spanning the gap. In DNA, the CDR3 is TGTGCCAGCAGCTTATTTCAGGTTAATGAAAAACTGTTTTTT. Translation gives CASSLFQVNEKLFF.

The rearrangement joins TRBV4-3 to TRBJ1-5; D is undetermined. The V end lost 0 bases, the J end lost 4 bases, and 10 bases lay between the germline ends. CDR3 size: 15 residues. Germline V gives CDR1 LGHNA, CDR2 YSLEER. The DNA for the CDR3 is TGCGCCAGCAGCCAAGATCGGAGGATTAATCAGCCCCAGCATTTT. It encodes CASSQDRRINQPQHF.

The chain employs TRBV6-6 and TRBJ1-2; no clear D. V shed 6 bases and J shed 6 bases, with 11 bases lying between them. Germline CDR1 and CDR2: MNHNY and SVGAGI (reference sequence). This CDR3 contains 12 residues. In DNA, the CDR3 is TGTGCCAGCAGCTTAGGAGGGAATGGCTACACCTTC. Translation gives CASSLGGNGYTF.

The rearrangement joins TRBV2 to TRBJ2-1; 9 nucleotides align to TRBD1. This CDR3 is 15 amino acids long. Trimming cost V 5 bases and J 1 base; bases outside gene matches: 3. Germline V CDR1 and CDR2: SNHLY, FYNNEI. The CDR3 sequence: CASSLDRGSYNEQFF. The CDR3 DNA follows: TGTGCCAGCAGTTTAGACAGGGGGTCCTACAATGAGCAGTTCTTC.

The chain combines TRBV4-1 with TRBJ2-1, with TRBD2 matching over 10 bases. CDR3 length equals 15 residues. Germline V lookup: CDR1 MGHRA, CDR2 YSYEKL. The J segment lost 6 bases and the V segment lost 5 bases, leaving 7 bases of the junction unmatched. This CDR3 reads CASSSGREYGNEQFF. Written as DNA, the CDR3 is TGCGCCAGCAGCAGCGGGAGGGAGTACGGCAATGAGCAGTTCTTC.

The rearrangement links TRBV9 to TRBJ1-6; tentatively, D is TRBD1 (6 bases). This CDR3 is 17 amino acids long. CDR1 and CDR2 (germline): SGDLS, YYNGEE. V gave up 0 bases and J gave up 8 bases, with 18 bases separating them. CDR3 DNA sequence: TGTGCCAGCAGCGTAGAGGGGGACCCTTCACCATATTCACCCCTCCACTTT. Translated: CASSVEGDPSPYSPLHF.

The genes are TRBV18 and TRBJ1-5; 9 nucleotides agree with TRBD1. Per the germline V gene, CDR1 is KGHSH and CDR2 is LQKENI. The J segment lost 0 bases and the V segment lost 2 bases, leaving 11 bases of the junction unmatched. This CDR3 is built from 19 residues. Here the CDR3 DNA reads TGTGCCAGCTCACCAAGTTCCGGGACAGGGCTTTATAGCAATCAGCCCCAGCATTTT. Translating gives CASSPSSGTGLYSNQPQHF. The complete variable domain, with remaining parts taken from reference TRBV18 and TRBJ1-5, reads NAGVMQNPRHLVRRRGQEARLRCSPMKGHSHVYWYRQLPEEGLKFMVYLQKENIIDESGMPKERFSAEFPKEGPSILRIQQVVRGDSAAYFCASSPSSGTGLYSNQPQHFGDGTRLSIL.

This sequence joins TRBV10-3 and TRBJ2-7; TRBD1 matches at 7 bases. Unmatched junction bases numbered 9, after V lost 11 bases and J lost 2 bases. CDR3 length: 13 amino acids. Germline assignment: CDR1 ENHRY and CDR2 SYGVKD. The CDR3 loop reads CAAKPTGAYEQYF. CDR3 nucleotide sequence: TGTGCCGCGAAACCAACAGGGGCCTACGAGCAGTACTTC.

This sequence joins TRBV9 and TRBJ1-3; no clear D gene. The CDR3 consists of 16 residues. The V gene's germline CDR1 is SGDLS and CDR2 YYNGEE. The V end lost 0 bases, the J end lost 0 bases, and 10 bases lay between the germline ends. The CDR3 spells CASSVGSSGSGNTIYF. The CDR3 nucleotides are TGTGCCAGCAGCGTAGGGTCCTCGGGCTCTGGAAACACCATATATTTT. Looking up the rest from reference TRBV9 and TRBJ1-3 gives the full variable domain: DSGVTQTPKHLITATGQRVTLRCSPRSGDLSVYWYQQSLDQGLQFLIQYYNGEERAKGNILERFSAQQFPDLHSELNLSSLELGDSALYFCASSVGSSGSGNTIYFGEGSWLTVV.

This clone was picked up one time. The chain has TRBV11-2 and TRBJ2-2; 15 nucleotides agree with TRBD2. Germline V lookup: CDR1 SGHAT, CDR2 FQNNGV. The V segment lost 6 bases and the J segment 6 bases; nucleotides outside the gene matches: 11. The CDR3 covers 18 residues. In DNA, the CDR3 is TGTGCCAGCAGATATACCGGGACTAGCGGGAGGTTCTCCGGGGAGCTGTTTTTT. Translating it yields CASRYTGTSGRFSGELFF.

The rearrangement joins TRBV6-5 to TRBJ2-4; 8 bases are shared with TRBD1. V dropped 6 bases and J dropped 4; count of bases not matched to a gene: 8. Looked up from germline, CDR1 is MNHEY and CDR2 is SVGAGI. The CDR3 is 15 residues long. The CDR3 nucleotides are TGTGCCAGCAGCTCAAACCGGGACAGGAAAAACATTCAGTACTTC. Translating gives CASSSNRDRKNIQYF.

V is TRBV4-1 and J is TRBJ2-7; 12 nucleotides align to TRBD2. CDR1 and CDR2 (germline): MGHRA, YSYEKL. Germline trimming cut 7 bases from V and 1 base from J; bases unmatched to any gene: 5. The CDR3 contains 15 residues. CDR3 residues: CASTWTSGKSYEQYF. The CDR3 DNA reads TGCGCCAGCACCTGGACTAGCGGGAAGTCCTACGAGCAGTACTTC.

V is TRBV10-1 and J is TRBJ1-6; D perhaps matches TRBD1 (5 bases). With 7 bases removed from V and 6 bases from J, the gap between germline ends came to 16 bases. Germline V gene sequence: CDR1 WNHNN, CDR2 SYGVQD (reference sequence). The CDR3 runs to 15 residues. CDR3 DNA sequence: TGCGCCAGCACCGGGACTCCAAATCTTAATTCACCCCTCCACTTT. This encodes CASTGTPNLNSPLHF.

This chain uses TRBV27 with TRBJ2-2; TRBD2 matches 9 bases. The germline CDR1 and CDR2 sequences are MNHEY and SMNVEV (reference sequence). This CDR3 comprises 14 residues. V lost 5 bases and J lost 7; bases outside the gene matches: 5. The CDR3 DNA sequence: TGTGCCAGCAGTATAGCGGGAGTCATCGGGGAGCTGTTTTTT. Amino acids: CASSIAGVIGELFF.

This CDR3 is CASSLAQGSPYGYTF. CDR3 DNA sequence: TGTGCCAGCAGCTTAGCGCAGGGAAGTCCCTATGGCTACACCTTC. The chain links TRBV7-9 to TRBJ1-2; the D gene is possibly TRBD1 (5 bases). The CDR3 is made up of 15 amino acids. The V gene lost 0 bases and the J gene lost 4 bases, with 12 bases spanning the gap. Germline CDR1 and CDR2: SEHNR and FQNEAQ (reference sequence).

The genes are TRBV5-1 and TRBJ2-1; D is possibly TRBD1 (6 bases). The V gene lost 0 bases and the J gene lost 5 bases, with 12 bases spanning the gap. Germline assignment: CDR1 SGHRS and CDR2 YFSETQ. CDR3 size: 15 residues. CDR3 nucleotides: TGCGCCAGCAGCTTGGGGGGGCCTGACGACAATGAGCAGTTCTTC. It codes for CASSLGGPDDNEQFF.